This entry features one TCR beta chain sequence. Its antigen is not identified. This sample is part of a study of somatic mutations in cytotoxic T cells in rheumatoid arthritis. Turning to the study itself: Flow sorting at nearly 100% purity was applied to some V beta antibody-stained T-cell populations, which included V beta1+ cells sequenced for TCRB. Study results and limitations: An increase in CD8+ clonality with age was seen in rheumatoid arthritis patients but not in healthy controls. A single CD8+ clone exceeded 20% of CD8+ cells in about an eighth of the roughly 60 patients.

This CDR3 has 15 amino acids. Germline lookup yields CDR1 MNHEY and CDR2 SVGAGI. With 6 bases clipped from V and 0 bases from J, the junction kept 8 bases outside the gene matches. TCRdb's copy holds only in-frame clones and misses some; the assay was immunoSEQ multiplex PCR. Here the sample spans some 38,000 clones, under 90% being singletons. After CD4+ and CD8+ cells were isolated by positive magnetic bead selection, their purity was checked by flow cytometry. This receptor was taken from a man in his forties in good health. The chain carries TRBV6-5 and TRBJ2-7, with TRBD1 matching 7 bases. The sequencing sample was made of CD8+ T cells sorted from blood. The CDR3 DNA reads TGTGCCAGCAGCTCTTTCCGGGACAGCTCCTACGAGCAGTACTTC. Translating it yields CASSSFRDSSYEQYF.